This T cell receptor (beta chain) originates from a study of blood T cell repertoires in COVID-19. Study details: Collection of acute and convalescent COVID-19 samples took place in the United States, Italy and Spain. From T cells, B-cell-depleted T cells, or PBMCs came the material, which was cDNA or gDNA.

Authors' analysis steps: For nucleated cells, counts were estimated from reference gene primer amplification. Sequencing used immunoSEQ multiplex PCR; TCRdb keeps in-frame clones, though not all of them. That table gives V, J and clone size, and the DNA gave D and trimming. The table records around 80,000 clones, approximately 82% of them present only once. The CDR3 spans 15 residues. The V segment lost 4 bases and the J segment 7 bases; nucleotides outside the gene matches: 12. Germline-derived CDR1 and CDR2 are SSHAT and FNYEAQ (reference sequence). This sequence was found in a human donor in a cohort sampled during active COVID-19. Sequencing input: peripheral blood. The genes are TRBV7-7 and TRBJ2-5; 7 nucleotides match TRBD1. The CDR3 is CASSSGGQTPMTQYF. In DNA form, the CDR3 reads TGTGCCAGCAGCTCTGGGGGACAGACCCCTATGACCCAGTACTTC. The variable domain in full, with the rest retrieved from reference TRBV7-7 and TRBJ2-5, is GAGVSQSPRYKVTKRGQDVTLRCDPISSHATLYWYQQALGQGPEFLTYFNYEAQPDKSGLPSDRFSAERPEGSISTLTIQRTEQRDSAMYRCASSSGGQTPMTQYFGPGTRLLVL.